These T cell receptor beta chains were read from a single sample in a study of CD8+CD57+ T cells in acquired aplastic anemia. Each CDR3 protein gets one entry after TCRdb re-called the reads with MiXCR. The sample yields 190,000 or so distinct CDR3 sequences, roughly 55% seen once. The sample consisted of sorted CD4+, CD8+, or CD8+CD57+ T cells (not recorded which) from PBMCs. These receptors came from a human donor in good health. Each CDR3 is given with its conserved first and last residue. The D gene is left open where the match is weak. Only some rows state a clone size, as once, few, many or a class for expanded clones.

>TRBV24-1|NA|TRBJ2-1|NA
CATSVGQNPLAEQFF
TGTGCCACCAGTGTTGGACAAAACCCCCTTGCCGAGCAGTTCTTC
>TRBV20-1|NA|TRBJ2-5|TRBD1
CSVTDYGQAQQETQYF
TGCAGTGTAACCGATTATGGACAGGCCCAACAAGAGACCCAGTACTTC
>TRBV29-1|many|TRBJ1-2|NA
CSVGGYYGYTF
TGCAGCGTTGGGGGGTACTATGGCTACACCTTC
>TRBV7-3|NA|TRBJ2-7|NA
CASSQDRGAGTYEQYF
TGCGCCAGCAGCCAAGATCGTGGGGCAGGGACCTACGAGCAGTACTTC
>TRBV6-1|many|TRBJ2-1|NA
CASSEGDYNEQFF
TGTGCCAGCAGTGAAGGGGACTACAATGAGCAGTTCTTC
>TRBV7-9|NA|TRBJ1-6|NA
CASSLHQGGNSPLHF
TGTGCCAGCAGCTTACACCAGGGAGGAAATTCACCCCTCCACTTT
>TRBV7-3|once|TRBJ1-1|NA
CASRRVNTEAFF
TGTGCCAGCAGGAGAGTGAATACTGAAGCTTTCTTT
>TRBV20-1|NA|TRBJ2-2|TRBD2
CSANASGDAVGELFF
TGCAGTGCAAACGCCAGCGGGGACGCGGTCGGGGAGCTGTTTTTT
>TRBV20-1|NA|TRBJ2-5|TRBD2
CSALTRGGAETQYF
TGCAGTGCTCTGACGCGGGGAGGGGCGGAGACCCAGTACTTC
>TRBV19|NA|TRBJ2-7|NA
CASSGTGTPYEQYF
TGTGCCAGTAGCGGGACGGGGACTCCCTACGAGCAGTACTTC
>TRBV7-2|once|TRBJ1-2|NA
CASSPSLGYTF
TGTGCCAGCAGCCCCTCCCTGGGCTACACCTTC
>TRBV9|many|TRBJ1-6|NA
CASSGQKYNSPLHF
TGTGCCAGCAGCGGGCAGAAGTATAATTCACCCCTCCACTTT
>TRBV6-4|NA|TRBJ1-1|NA
CASSEQTGNTEAFF
TGTGCCAGCAGTGAACAAACAGGGAACACTGAAGCTTTCTTT
>TRBV9|many|TRBJ2-7|TRBD1
CASTIGGRPYEQYF
TGTGCCAGCACCATAGGGGGCAGACCCTACGAGCAGTACTTC
>TRBV5-1|many|TRBJ2-7|NA
CASRFSGTPSEEQYF
TGCGCCAGCAGGTTTTCCGGGACACCCTCGGAGGAGCAGTACTTC
>TRBV6-6|NA|TRBJ1-2|TRBD1
CASTEGQGPVYGYTF
TGTGCCAGCACCGAGGGACAGGGGCCTGTCTATGGCTACACCTTC
>TRBV12-3/TRBV12-4|NA|TRBJ2-1|NA
CASSLSQDPNNEQFF
TGTGCCAGCAGTTTATCACAAGACCCGAACAATGAGCAGTTCTTC
>TRBV12-3/TRBV12-4|NA|TRBJ1-2|NA
CASGLVGQNYGYTF
TGTGCTAGTGGTTTGGTTGGACAGAACTATGGCTACACCTTC
>TRBV9|many|TRBJ1-1|NA
CASSPSGGLNTEAFF
TGTGCCAGCAGCCCCTCGGGAGGGTTGAACACTGAAGCTTTCTTT
>TRBV10-1|once|TRBJ2-1|TRBD2
CASSSQIAGVSEQFF
TGCGCCAGCAGTTCCCAGATAGCGGGAGTTTCTGAGCAGTTCTTC
>TRBV2|NA|TRBJ2-7|TRBD1
CASSATGDTYEQYF
TGTGCCAGCAGTGCGACAGGGGATACCTACGAGCAGTACTTC
>TRBV7-9|many|TRBJ1-1|TRBD1
CASSLKQGSEAFF
TGTGCCAGCAGCTTAAAACAGGGGTCTGAAGCTTTCTTT
>TRBV4-3|many|TRBJ1-6|NA
CASSQTGTNYNSPLHF
TGCGCCAGCAGCCAAACCGGGACGAACTATAATTCACCCCTCCACTTT
>TRBV2|NA|TRBJ2-1|NA
CATRLGTTNEQFF
TGTGCCACCCGGCTCGGGACCACCAATGAGCAGTTCTTC
>TRBV7-8|NA|TRBJ2-7|NA
CASSLAGGGHEQYF
TGTGCCAGCAGCTTAGCAGGAGGAGGCCACGAGCAGTACTTC
>TRBV24-1|NA|TRBJ2-1|NA
CATSDFAGLKQFF
TGTGCCACCAGTGATTTTGCGGGGCTAAAGCAGTTCTTC
>TRBV7-6|NA|TRBJ2-5|NA
CASSAQGAVPETQYF
TGTGCCAGCAGCGCCCAAGGTGCCGTTCCGGAGACCCAGTACTTC
>TRBV7-9|NA|TRBJ2-5|TRBD2
CASSLGSGGKETQYF
TGTGCCAGCAGCTTGGGTAGCGGGGGAAAAGAGACCCAGTACTTC
>TRBV5-1|once|TRBJ2-5|NA
CASSLVSASVVQETQYF
TGCGCCAGCAGCTTGGTTTCTGCGAGCGTCGTCCAAGAGACCCAGTACTTC
>TRBV9|many|TRBJ2-1|TRBD2
CASSAWTSLAYNEQFF
TGTGCCAGCAGCGCTTGGACTAGCTTGGCCTACAATGAGCAGTTCTTC
>TRBV19|NA|TRBJ1-2|NA
CASRTGTLYGYTF
TGTGCCAGTAGGACCGGGACACTCTATGGCTACACCTTC
>TRBV5-5|many|TRBJ1-2|TRBD1
CASSLDVGQGAYGYTF
TGTGCCAGCAGCTTGGATGTAGGGCAGGGGGCGTATGGCTACACCTTC
>TRBV20-1|NA|TRBJ2-5|TRBD1
CSARNLGQGETQYF
TGCAGTGCTAGGAATCTGGGACAGGGGGAGACCCAGTACTTC
>TRBV19|many|TRBJ1-1|NA
CASSIGVFMNTEAFF
TGTGCCAGTAGTATAGGGGTTTTCATGAACACTGAAGCTTTCTTT
>TRBV9|many|TRBJ1-1|NA
CASNPTGNTEAFF
TGTGCCAGCAACCCGACAGGGAACACTGAAGCTTTCTTT
>TRBV13|NA|TRBJ2-5|NA
CASSPTNETQYF
TGTGCCAGCAGCCCCACAAATGAGACCCAGTACTTC
>TRBV7-9|NA|TRBJ1-1|NA
CASSLPLAGVTEAFF
TGTGCCAGCAGCTTACCCCTAGCAGGGGTCACTGAAGCTTTCTTT
>TRBV7-6|once|TRBJ2-1|NA
CASSPDTDNEQFF
TGTGCCAGCAGCCCGGACACTGACAATGAGCAGTTCTTC
>TRBV18|NA|TRBJ1-1|NA
CASSPKDRMNTEAFF
TGTGCCAGCTCACCAAAAGACAGGATGAACACTGAAGCTTTCTTT
>TRBV2|NA|TRBJ2-1|NA
CASTERVEQFF
TGTGCCAGCACTGAGCGGGTTGAGCAGTTCTTC
>TRBV3-1|NA|TRBJ1-1|NA
CASSNQLLEAFF
TGTGCCAGCAGCAACCAATTGTTAGAAGCTTTCTTT
>TRBV7-3|NA|TRBJ2-2|TRBD2
CASSPSSGGTGELFF
TGTGCCAGCAGCCCTTCTAGCGGGGGCACCGGGGAGCTGTTTTTT